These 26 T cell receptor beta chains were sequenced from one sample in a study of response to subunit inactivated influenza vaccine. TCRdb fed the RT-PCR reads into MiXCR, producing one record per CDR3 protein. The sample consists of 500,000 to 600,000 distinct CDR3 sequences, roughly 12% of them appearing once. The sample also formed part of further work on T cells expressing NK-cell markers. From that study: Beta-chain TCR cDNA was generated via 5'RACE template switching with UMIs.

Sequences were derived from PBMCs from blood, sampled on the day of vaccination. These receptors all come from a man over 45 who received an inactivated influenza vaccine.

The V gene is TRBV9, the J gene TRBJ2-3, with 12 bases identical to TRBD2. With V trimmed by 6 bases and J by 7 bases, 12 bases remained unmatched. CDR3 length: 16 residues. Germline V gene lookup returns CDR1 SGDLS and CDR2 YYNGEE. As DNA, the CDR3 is TGTGCCAGCACCAGAAGGACTAGCGGGGAGATCAATACGCAGTATTTT. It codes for CASTRRTSGEINTQYF. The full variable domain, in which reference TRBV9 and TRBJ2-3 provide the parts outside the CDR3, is DSGVTQTPKHLITATGQRVTLRCSPRSGDLSVYWYQQSLDQGLQFLIQYYNGEERAKGNILERFSAQQFPDLHSELNLSSLELGDSALYFCASTRRTSGEINTQYFGPGTRLTVL.

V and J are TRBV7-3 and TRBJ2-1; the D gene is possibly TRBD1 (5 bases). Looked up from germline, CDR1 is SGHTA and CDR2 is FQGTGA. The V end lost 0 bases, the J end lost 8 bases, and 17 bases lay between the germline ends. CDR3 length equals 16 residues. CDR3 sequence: CASSLTAGLDYDEQFF. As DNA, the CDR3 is TGTGCCAGCAGCTTAACGGCAGGGTTGGATTACGATGAGCAGTTCTTC.

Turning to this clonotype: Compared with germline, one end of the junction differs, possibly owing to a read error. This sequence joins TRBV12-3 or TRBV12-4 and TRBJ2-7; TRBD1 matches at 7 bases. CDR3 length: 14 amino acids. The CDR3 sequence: CASGFWDSYSEQYF. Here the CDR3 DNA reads TGTGCCAGCGGTTTTTGGGACAGTTATAGCGAGCAGTACTTC.

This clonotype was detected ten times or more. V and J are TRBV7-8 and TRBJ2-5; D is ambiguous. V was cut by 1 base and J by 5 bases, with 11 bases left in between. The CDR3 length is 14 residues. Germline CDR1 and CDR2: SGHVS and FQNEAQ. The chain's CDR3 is CASSLVWVSETQYF. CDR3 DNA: TGTGCCAGCAGCTTAGTGTGGGTCTCCGAGACCCAGTACTTC.

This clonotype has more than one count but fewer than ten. CDR3 DNA: TGTGCCAGCAGCCAAGTGGGAAACACCATATATTTT. Its translation is CASSQVGNTIYF. The rearrangement links TRBV3-1 to TRBJ1-3, with D unresolved. CDR1 is LGHDT and CDR2 is YNNKEL in the germline V gene (reference sequence). This CDR3 is 12 amino acids long. Trimming cost V 1 base and J 4 bases, with 2 bases left between them.

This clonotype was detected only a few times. CDR3 in amino acids: CASRAGRRQARGKTYEQYF. The CDR3 bases are TGTGCCAGCCGGGCAGGCCGACGCCAGGCCCGCGGTAAAACCTACGAGCAGTACTTC. The chain carries TRBV6-1 and TRBJ2-7; no firm D call. Trimming removed 8 bases from V and 2 bases from J, with 31 bases in between. The CDR3 sequence is 19 residues long. The germline V gene has CDR1 MNHNS and CDR2 SASEGT.

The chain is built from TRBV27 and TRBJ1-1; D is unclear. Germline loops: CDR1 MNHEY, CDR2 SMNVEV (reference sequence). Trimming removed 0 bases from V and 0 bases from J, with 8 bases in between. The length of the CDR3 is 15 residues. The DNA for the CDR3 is TGTGCCAGCAGTTTATCCTCGACGGTGAACACTGAAGCTTTCTTT. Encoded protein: CASSLSSTVNTEAFF.

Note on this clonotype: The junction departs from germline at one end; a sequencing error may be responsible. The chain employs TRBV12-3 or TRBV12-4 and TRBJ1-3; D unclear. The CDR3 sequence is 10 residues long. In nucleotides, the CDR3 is TGTGCCACAGGAGGAAACACCATATCTTTT. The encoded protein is CATGGNTISF.

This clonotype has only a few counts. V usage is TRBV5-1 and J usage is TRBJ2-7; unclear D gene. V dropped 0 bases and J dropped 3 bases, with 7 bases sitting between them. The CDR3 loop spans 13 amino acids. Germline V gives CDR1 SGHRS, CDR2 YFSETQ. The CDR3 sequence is CASSLDGYYEQYF. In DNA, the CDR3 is TGCGCCAGCAGCTTGGACGGCTACTACGAGCAGTACTTC. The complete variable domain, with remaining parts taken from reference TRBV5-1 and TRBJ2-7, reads KAGVTQTPRYLIKTRGQQVTLSCSPISGHRSVSWYQQTPGQGLQFLFEYFSETQRNKGNFPGRFSGRQFSNSRSEMNVSTLELGDSALYLCASSLDGYYEQYFGPGTRLTVT.

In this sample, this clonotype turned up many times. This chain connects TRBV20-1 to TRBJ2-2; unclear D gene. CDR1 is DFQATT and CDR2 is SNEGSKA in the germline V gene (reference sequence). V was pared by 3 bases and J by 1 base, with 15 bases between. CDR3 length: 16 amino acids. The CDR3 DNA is TGCAGTGCTAGGGGCTGGACGGAGCTGAACACCGGGGAGCTGTTTTTT. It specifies CSARGWTELNTGELFF.

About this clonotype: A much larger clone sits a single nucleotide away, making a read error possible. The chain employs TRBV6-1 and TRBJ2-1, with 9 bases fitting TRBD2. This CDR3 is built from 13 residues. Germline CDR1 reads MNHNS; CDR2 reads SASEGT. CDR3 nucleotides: TGTGCCAGCGGACTAGCGCCTTACAGTGAGCAGTTCTTC. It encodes CASGLAPYSEQFF.

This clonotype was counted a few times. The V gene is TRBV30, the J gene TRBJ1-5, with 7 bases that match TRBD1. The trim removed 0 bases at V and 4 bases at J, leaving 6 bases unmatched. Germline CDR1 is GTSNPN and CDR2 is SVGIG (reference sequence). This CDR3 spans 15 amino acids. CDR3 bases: TGTGCCTGGAGTGTACGGGGACAGAGTAATCAGCCCCAGCATTTT. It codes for CAWSVRGQSNQPQHF.

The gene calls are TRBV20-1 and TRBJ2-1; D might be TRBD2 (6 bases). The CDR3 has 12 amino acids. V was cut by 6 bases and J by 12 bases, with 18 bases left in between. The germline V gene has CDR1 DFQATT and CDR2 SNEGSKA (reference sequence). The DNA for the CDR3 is TGCAGTGCCCCCACCGCGGGGACCCCGCAGTTCTTC. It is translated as CSAPTAGTPQFF.

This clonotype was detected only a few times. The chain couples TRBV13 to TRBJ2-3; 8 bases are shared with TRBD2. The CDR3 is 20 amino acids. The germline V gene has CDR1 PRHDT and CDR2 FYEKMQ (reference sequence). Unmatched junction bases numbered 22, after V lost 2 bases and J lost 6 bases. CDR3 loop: CASSLISPTSGLPGVDTQYF. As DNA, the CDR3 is TGTGCCAGCAGCTTAATCAGTCCTACTAGCGGCCTCCCTGGGGTGGATACGCAGTATTTT.

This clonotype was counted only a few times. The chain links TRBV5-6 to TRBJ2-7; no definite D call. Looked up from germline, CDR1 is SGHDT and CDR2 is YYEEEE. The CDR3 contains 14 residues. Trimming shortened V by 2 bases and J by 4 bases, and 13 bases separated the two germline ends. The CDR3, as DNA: TGTGCCAGCAGCTTCCGGGCCGGAGCTTACGAGCAGTACTTC. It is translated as CASSFRAGAYEQYF.

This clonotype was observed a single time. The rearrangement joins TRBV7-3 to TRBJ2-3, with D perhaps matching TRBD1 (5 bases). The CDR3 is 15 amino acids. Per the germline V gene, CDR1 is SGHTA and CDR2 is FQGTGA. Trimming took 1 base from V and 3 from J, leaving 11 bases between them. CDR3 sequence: CASSLIGAMTDTQYF. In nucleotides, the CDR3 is TGTGCCAGCAGCTTAATAGGGGCGATGACAGATACGCAGTATTTT.

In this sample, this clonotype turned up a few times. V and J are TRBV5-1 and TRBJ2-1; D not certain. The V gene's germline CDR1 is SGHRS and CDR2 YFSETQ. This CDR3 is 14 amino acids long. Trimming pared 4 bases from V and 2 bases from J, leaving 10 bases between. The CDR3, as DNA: TGCGCCAGCAGCCCGACGGTCACCTACAATGAGCAGTTCTTC. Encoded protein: CASSPTVTYNEQFF.

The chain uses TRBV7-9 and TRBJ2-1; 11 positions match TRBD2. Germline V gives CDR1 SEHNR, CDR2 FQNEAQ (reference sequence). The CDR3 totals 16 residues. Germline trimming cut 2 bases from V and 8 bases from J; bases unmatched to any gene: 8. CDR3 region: CASSLTSGSGGDEQFF. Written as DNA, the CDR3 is TGTGCCAGCAGCTTAACTAGCGGGAGTGGTGGCGATGAGCAGTTCTTC.

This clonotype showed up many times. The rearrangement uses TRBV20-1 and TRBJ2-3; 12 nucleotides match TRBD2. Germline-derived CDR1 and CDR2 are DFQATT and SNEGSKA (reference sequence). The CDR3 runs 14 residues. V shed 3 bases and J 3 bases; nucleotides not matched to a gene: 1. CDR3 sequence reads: CSARLAGGTDTQYF. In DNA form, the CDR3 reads TGCAGTGCTAGGCTAGCGGGAGGGACAGATACGCAGTATTTT.

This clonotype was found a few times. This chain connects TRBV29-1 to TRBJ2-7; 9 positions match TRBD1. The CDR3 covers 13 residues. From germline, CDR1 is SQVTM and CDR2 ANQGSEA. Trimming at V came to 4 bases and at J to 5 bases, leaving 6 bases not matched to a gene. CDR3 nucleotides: TGCAGCGTTGGGGGACAGGGATCCCACGAGCAGTACTTC. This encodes CSVGGQGSHEQYF.

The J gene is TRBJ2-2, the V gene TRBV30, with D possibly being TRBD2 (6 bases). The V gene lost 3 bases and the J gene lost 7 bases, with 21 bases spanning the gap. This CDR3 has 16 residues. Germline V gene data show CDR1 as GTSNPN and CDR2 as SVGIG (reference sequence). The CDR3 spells CAWSNPGGRYVGELFF. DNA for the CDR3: TGTGCCTGGAGCAACCCCGGAGGGCGTTATGTCGGGGAGCTGTTTTTT.

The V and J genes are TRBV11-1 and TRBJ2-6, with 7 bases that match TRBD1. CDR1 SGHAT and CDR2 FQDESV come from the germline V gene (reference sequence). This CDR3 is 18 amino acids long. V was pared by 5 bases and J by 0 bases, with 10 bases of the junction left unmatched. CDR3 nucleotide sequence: TGTGCCAGCAGCCAGGAGACAGGGCAGTACTCTGGGGCCAACGTCCTGACTTTC. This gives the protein CASSQETGQYSGANVLTF. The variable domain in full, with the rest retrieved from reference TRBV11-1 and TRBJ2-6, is EAEVAQSPRYKITEKSQAVAFWCDPISGHATLYWYRQILGQGPELLVQFQDESVVDDSQLPKDRFSAERLKGVDSTLKIQPAELGDSAMYLCASSQETGQYSGANVLTFGAGSRLTVL.

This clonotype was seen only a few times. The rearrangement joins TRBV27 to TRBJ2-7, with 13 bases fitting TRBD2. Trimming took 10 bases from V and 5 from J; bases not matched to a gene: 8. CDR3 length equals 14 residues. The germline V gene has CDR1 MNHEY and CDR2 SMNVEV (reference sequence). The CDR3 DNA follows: TGTGCCACTGCGGATGGGACTAGCGGGAACGAGCAGTACTTC. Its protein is CATADGTSGNEQYF.

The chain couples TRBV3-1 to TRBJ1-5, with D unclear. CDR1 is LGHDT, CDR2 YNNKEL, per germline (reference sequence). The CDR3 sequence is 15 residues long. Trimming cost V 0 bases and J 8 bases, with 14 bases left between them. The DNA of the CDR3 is TGTGCCAGCAGCCAAGATAGGCGGGTTCTGAAGCCCCAGCATTTT. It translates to CASSQDRRVLKPQHF. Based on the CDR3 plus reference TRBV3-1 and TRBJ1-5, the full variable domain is DTAVSQTPKYLVTQMGNDKSIKCEQNLGHDTMYWYKQDSKKFLKIMFSYNNKELIINETVPNRFSPKSPDKAHLNLHINSLELGDSAVYFCASSQDRRVLKPQHFGDGTRLSIL.

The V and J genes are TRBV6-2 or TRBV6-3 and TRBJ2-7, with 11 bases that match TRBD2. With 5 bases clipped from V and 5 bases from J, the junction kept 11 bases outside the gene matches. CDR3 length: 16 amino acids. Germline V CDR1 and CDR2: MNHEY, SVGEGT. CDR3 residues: CASSHTSGGIPHEQYF. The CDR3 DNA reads TGTGCCAGCAGTCACACTAGCGGGGGAATTCCCCACGAGCAGTACTTC.

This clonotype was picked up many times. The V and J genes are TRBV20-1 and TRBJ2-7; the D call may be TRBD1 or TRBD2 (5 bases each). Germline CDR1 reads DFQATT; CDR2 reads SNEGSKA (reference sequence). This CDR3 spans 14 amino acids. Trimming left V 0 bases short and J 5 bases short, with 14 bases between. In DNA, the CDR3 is TGCAGTGCTAGAGATCCGTGGGGGTTGAACGAGCAGTACTTC. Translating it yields CSARDPWGLNEQYF.